These 7 T cell receptor beta chains share one sample of origin, sequenced in a study of blood T cell repertoires in COVID-19. Produced via immunoSEQ multiplex PCR; TCRdb's table is partial and in-frame only. The data show about half a million clones, 75% to 90% seen once. Sequenced: peripheral blood. These receptors were collected from a human donor in a cohort sampled during active COVID-19.

The chain recombines TRBV29-1 with TRBJ1-1; possibly TRBD1 for D (6 bases). The CDR3 has 10 amino acids. V was clipped by 5 bases and J by 8 bases, with 9 bases between them. Germline lookup yields CDR1 SQVTM and CDR2 ANQGSEA. The CDR3 nucleotides read TGCAGCGTTTCCGGGACAGAAGCTTTCTTT. Translating it yields CSVSGTEAFF.

In this sample, this clone turned up a few times. The V and J genes are TRBV28 and TRBJ1-2; 7 bases are a match to TRBD1. CDR1 MDHEN and CDR2 SYDVKM come from the germline V gene. The CDR3 contains 11 residues. The CDR3 coding sequence is TGTACCACCGGGACAGTTTATGGCTACACCTTC. This encodes CTTGTVYGYTF.

The chain combines TRBV7-9 with TRBJ1-4; 10 nucleotides match TRBD1. The CDR3 spans 15 residues. From germline, CDR1 is SEHNR and CDR2 FQNEAQ (reference sequence). V lost 4 bases and J lost 5; bases outside the gene matches: 4. Written as DNA, the CDR3 is TGTGCCAGCAGCTCCGGGACAGGGGTAAATGAAAAACTGTTTTTT. Its translation: CASSSGTGVNEKLFF.

The chain recombines TRBV13 with TRBJ2-5, with TRBD1 as a possible D gene (7 bases). The CDR3 sequence is 15 residues long. Germline CDR1 PRHDT, CDR2 FYEKMQ (reference sequence). V shed 7 bases and J shed 4 bases, with 19 bases lying between them. The CDR3 spells CASTRPGGGGETQYF. The CDR3 DNA is TGTGCCAGCACCCGACCTGGAGGGGGCGGAGAGACCCAGTACTTC.

The chain couples TRBV10-3 to TRBJ2-3; TRBD2 matches at 12 bases. The ends lost 2 bases at V and 2 bases at J; junction bases unmatched: 5. The CDR3 is made up of 17 amino acids. Germline V gene sequence: CDR1 ENHRY, CDR2 SYGVKD. This CDR3 is CAISELAGGTPTDTQYF. The CDR3 bases are TGTGCCATCAGTGAGCTAGCGGGAGGGACCCCCACAGATACGCAGTATTTT.

The chain links TRBV5-1 to TRBJ2-7, with D tentatively TRBD2 (6 bases). CDR3 length: 13 amino acids. Looked up from germline, CDR1 is SGHRS and CDR2 is YFSETQ. V lost 1 base and J lost 5, with 10 bases in between. In DNA form, the CDR3 reads TGCGCCAGCAGCTTGATGGGGGGTAACGAGCAGTACTTC. This translates into CASSLMGGNEQYF.

This chain connects TRBV6-6 to TRBJ1-3; D is possibly TRBD1 (5 bases). Germline CDR1 and CDR2: MNHNY and SVGAGI (reference sequence). Trimming cost V 2 bases and J 4 bases, with 15 bases left between them. The CDR3 spans 16 residues. In DNA, the CDR3 is TGTGCCAGCAGTTACCTGGCTGGGGACTCAGGAAACACCATATATTTT. It is translated as CASSYLAGDSGNTIYF.